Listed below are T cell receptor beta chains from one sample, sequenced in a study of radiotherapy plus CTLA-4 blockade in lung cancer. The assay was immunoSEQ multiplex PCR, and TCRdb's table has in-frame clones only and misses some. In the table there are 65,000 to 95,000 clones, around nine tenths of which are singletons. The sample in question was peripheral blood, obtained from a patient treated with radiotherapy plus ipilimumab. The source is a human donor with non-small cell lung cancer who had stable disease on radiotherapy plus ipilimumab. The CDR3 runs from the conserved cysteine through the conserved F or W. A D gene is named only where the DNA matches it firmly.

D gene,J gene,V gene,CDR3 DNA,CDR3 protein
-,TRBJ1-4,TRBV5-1,TGCGCCAGCAGCATTTCCGGGATAGATTCTGAAAAACTGTTTTTT,CASSISGIDSEKLFF
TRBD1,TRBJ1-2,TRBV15,TGTGCCACCAGGCGACAGGGAGCTAACTATGGCTACACCTTC,CATRRQGANYGYTF
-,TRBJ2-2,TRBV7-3,TGTGCCAGCAGCTTAGGCGGTCACATCACCGGGGAGCTGTTTTTT,CASSLGGHITGELFF
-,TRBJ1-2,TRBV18,TGTGCCAGCTCACCACCGTTCACAGATCCCTGGCGTGGCTACACCTTC,CASSPPFTDPWRGYTF
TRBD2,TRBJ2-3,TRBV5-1,TGCGCCAGCAGCTTGGCGAGAGCGACTAGCGGCTACACAGATACGCAGTATTTT,CASSLARATSGYTDTQYF
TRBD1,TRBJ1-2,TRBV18,TGTGCCAGCTGGCCAGGGGGCACGGGTGGCTACACCTTC,CASWPGGTGGYTF
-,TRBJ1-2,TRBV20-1,TGCAGTGCTTCCGGACGTGGCTACACCTTC,CSASGRGYTF
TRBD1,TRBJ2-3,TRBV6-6,TGTGCCAGCAGTTACCGGGACAGCCACACAGATACGCAGTATTTT,CASSYRDSHTDTQYF
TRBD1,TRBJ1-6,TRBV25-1,TGTGCCAGCAGTGCAGGGGGCGCTTCTAATTCACCCCTCCACTTT,CASSAGGASNSPLHF
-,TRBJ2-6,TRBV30,TGTGCCTGGAGTCCCCCCGGGATAGCTGGGGCCAACGTCCTGACTTTC,CAWSPPGIAGANVLTF